This passage covers 17 T cell receptor beta chains from one sample sequenced in a study of PD-L1 blockade in urothelial cancer. Generated by immunoSEQ multiplex PCR, the TCRdb table keeps only in-frame clones and is missing some. The sample includes around 71,000 clones, around four fifths of them seen just once. Time point denoted: pretreatment peripheral blood. The specimen comprised PBMCs, sampled around atezolizumab (anti-PD-L1) treatment. The receptors shown here come from a man aged 35 to 55 with urothelial cancer.

The rearrangement joins TRBV9 to TRBJ2-5; 12 bases fit TRBD2. V shed 0 bases and J 2 bases; nucleotides not matched to a gene: 5. The CDR3 sequence is 17 residues long. From germline, CDR1 is SGDLS and CDR2 YYNGEE. CDR3 sequence reads: CASSVAGLAGGQETQYF. The CDR3 DNA follows: TGTGCCAGCAGCGTAGCTGGGCTAGCGGGAGGGCAAGAGACCCAGTACTTC.

The genes are TRBV28 and TRBJ2-4, with D possibly TRBD2 on 5 matching bases. Germline V lookup: CDR1 MDHEN, CDR2 SYDVKM. V lost 7 bases, J lost 3 bases, and 10 bases lay in between. This CDR3 has 13 amino acids. The CDR3 nucleotides are TGTGCCAGCACGAGGGTCGGCAAAAACATTCAGTACTTC. The encoded protein is CASTRVGKNIQYF.

This sequence joins TRBV7-6 and TRBJ2-7, with D uncertain. The length of the CDR3 is 14 residues. With 1 base removed from V and 1 base from J, the gap between germline ends came to 8 bases. Germline V gene sequence: CDR1 SGHVS, CDR2 FNYEAQ. Here the CDR3 DNA reads TGTGCCAGCAGCTTAGATCCCAGTTCCTACGAGCAGTACTTC. This encodes CASSLDPSSYEQYF.

A few counts support this clone. V is TRBV19 and J is TRBJ1-5; 12 nucleotides match TRBD1. Trimming at V came to 3 bases and at J to 6 bases, leaving 3 bases not matched to a gene. Germline V gene lookup returns CDR1 LNHDA and CDR2 SQIVND (reference sequence). The CDR3 is made up of 15 amino acids. In nucleotides, the CDR3 is TGTGCCAGTAGTATGGGACAGGGGGCTTTTCAGCCCCAGCATTTT. Its protein is CASSMGQGAFQPQHF.

This clone was recorded only once. The gene calls are TRBV5-1 and TRBJ1-1; 9 nucleotides agree with TRBD1. CDR3 length equals 15 residues. Trimming took 6 bases from V and 0 from J; bases not matched to a gene: 6. Per germline, CDR1 SGHRS and CDR2 YFSETQ. The CDR3 DNA follows: TGCGCCAGCAACCCCAGACAGGGGGTGAACACTGAAGCTTTCTTT. The encoded protein is CASNPRQGVNTEAFF.

The chain is built from TRBV7-6 and TRBJ1-2; 8 positions match TRBD1. This CDR3 comprises 20 residues. The germline V gene encodes CDR1 SGHVS and CDR2 FNYEAQ. V lost 1 base and J lost 2; bases outside the gene matches: 18. In DNA form, the CDR3 reads TGTGCCAGCAGCTTAGTTCCACAGGGGGACTTTCAACTTTCAAACTATGGCTACACCTTC. This translates into CASSLVPQGDFQLSNYGYTF.

V usage is TRBV5-5 and J usage is TRBJ1-1; tentative D call: TRBD1 (5 bases). The CDR3 covers 12 residues. The germline V gene encodes CDR1 SGHKS and CDR2 YYEKEE (reference sequence). V was clipped by 0 bases and J by 8 bases, with 8 bases between them. The CDR3 sequence is CASSLVGREAFF. For the CDR3, the DNA is TGTGCCAGCAGCTTGGTGGGGCGCGAAGCTTTCTTT.

This sequence joins TRBV5-5 and TRBJ2-7, with 9 bases that match TRBD2. The CDR3 totals 18 residues. V gave up 0 bases and J gave up 3 bases; unmatched junction bases: 13. Germline V gene lookup returns CDR1 SGHKS and CDR2 YYEKEE (reference sequence). The DNA for the CDR3 is TGTGCCAGCAGCTTGGAGATTAGCGGGAGCCCATTACTCTACGAGCAGTACTTC. Its protein is CASSLEISGSPLLYEQYF.

V usage is TRBV7-9 and J usage is TRBJ1-1; a possible D gene is TRBD1 (6 bases). In germline, CDR1 is SEHNR, CDR2 FQNEAQ (reference sequence). The CDR3 covers 12 residues. Between the trimmed V and J ends, which lost 5 bases and 6 bases, there was a span of 10 bases. This chain's CDR3 is CASSGGGAEAFF. CDR3 nucleotide sequence: TGTGCCAGCAGCGGAGGGGGGGCTGAAGCTTTCTTT.

This chain links TRBV19 with TRBJ2-1, with D perhaps TRBD2 (6 bases). Germline V lookup: CDR1 LNHDA, CDR2 SQIVND (reference sequence). Trimming removed 0 bases from V and 6 bases from J, with 9 bases in between. CDR3 length equals 14 residues. The CDR3, as DNA: TGTGCCAGTAGTATAGATCGGAGGGTCAATGAGCAGTTCTTC. Encoded protein: CASSIDRRVNEQFF.

The chain combines TRBV6-4 with TRBJ2-7, with D hard to call. The CDR3 is made up of 14 amino acids. Per the germline V gene, CDR1 is MRHNA and CDR2 is SNTAGT. V lost 10 bases to trimming and J lost 2 bases, with 18 bases between them. The CDR3 nucleotides are TGTGCCACCCCCTGTTCTATAGAAGCCTACGAGCAGTACTTC. Translating gives CATPCSIEAYEQYF.

This clone has at least ten counts. J is TRBJ1-2 and V is TRBV5-1, with 7 positions matching TRBD1. The junction had 4 bases not matched to a gene; V was cut back by 2 bases and J by 3 bases. This CDR3 spans 14 amino acids. The germline CDR1 and CDR2 sequences are SGHRS and YFSETQ. The CDR3 here is CASSFTGTDYGYTF. The CDR3 DNA is TGCGCCAGCAGCTTCACCGGGACAGACTATGGCTACACCTTC.

This clone has only a few counts. The V call is TRBV7-2, the J call TRBJ1-2; D not certain. Trimming cost V 0 bases and J 10 bases, with 9 bases left between them. Germline V gene data show CDR1 as SGHTA and CDR2 as FQGNSA. CDR3 size: 12 residues. CDR3: CASSLAGRDYTF. As DNA, the CDR3 is TGTGCCAGCAGCTTAGCCGGCCGGGACTACACCTTC. The full variable domain, with the rest looked up from reference TRBV7-2 and TRBJ1-2, is GAGVSQSPSNKVTEKGKDVELRCDPISGHTALYWYRQSLGQGLEFLIYFQGNSAPDKSGLPSDRFSAERTGGSVSTLTIQRTQQEDSAVYLCASSLAGRDYTFGSGTRLTVV.

The V gene is TRBV5-1, the J gene TRBJ1-5; possibly TRBD1 for D (6 bases). Germline V gene lookup returns CDR1 SGHRS and CDR2 YFSETQ. Trimming cost V 0 bases and J 7 bases, with 8 bases left between them. This CDR3 contains 13 residues. CDR3 sequence: CASSLDQGQPQHF. Written as DNA, the CDR3 is TGCGCCAGCAGCTTGGACCAGGGGCAGCCCCAGCATTTT. Complete variable domain (other parts from reference TRBV5-1 and TRBJ1-5): KAGVTQTPRYLIKTRGQQVTLSCSPISGHRSVSWYQQTPGQGLQFLFEYFSETQRNKGNFPGRFSGRQFSNSRSEMNVSTLELGDSALYLCASSLDQGQPQHFGDGTRLSIL.

J is TRBJ2-2 and V is TRBV6-1; the match to TRBD1 covers 8 bases. This CDR3 contains 16 residues. V lost 6 bases to trimming and J lost 1 base; unmatched junction nucleotides: 7. CDR1 and CDR2 from the germline V gene are MNHNS and SASEGT. CDR3 loop: CASRESGTGNTGELFF. CDR3 bases: TGTGCCAGCAGGGAATCCGGGACAGGGAACACCGGGGAGCTGTTTTTT.

CDR3 nucleotides: TGTGCCAGCAGTGTCGGCGGGACTCACGAGCAGTACTTC. This translates into CASSVGGTHEQYF. The rearrangement joins TRBV2 to TRBJ2-7, with D possibly matching TRBD2 (6 bases). The CDR3 runs 13 residues. Trimming stripped 4 bases from V and 5 bases from J, with 12 bases between. CDR1 is SNHLY and CDR2 is FYNNEI in the germline V gene. Complete variable domain (other parts from reference TRBV2 and TRBJ2-7): EPEVTQTPSHQVTQMGQEVILRCVPISNHLYFYWYRQILGQKVEFLVSFYNNEISEKSEIFDDQFSVERPDGSNFTLKIRSTKLEDSAMYFCASSVGGTHEQYFGPGTRLTVT.

The rearrangement uses TRBV6-1 and TRBJ2-3; the D gene is possibly TRBD2 (6 bases). Germline lookup yields CDR1 MNHNS and CDR2 SASEGT. The ends were cut back, 6 bases at V and 2 bases at J, with 15 bases in the middle. The CDR3 runs 15 residues. CDR3 DNA: TGTGCCAGCAGCCTGGGGGGACTCTACACAGATACGCAGTATTTT. This codes for CASSLGGLYTDTQYF.